This T cell receptor (beta chain) comes out of a study of T-cell reconstitution after alpha-beta-depleted transplantation in children. Study conclusions and caveats: For some patients, TCRbeta diversity was high at day 60 because of recipient T cells and thymic progenitors that survived. Diversity and T-cell counts at one year after transplant derived mostly from new T cells. Several hundred expanded graft clones reportedly supplied alpha-beta T cells about two months after transplant.

Preparing the TCRbeta library involved the use of unique molecular identifiers. TCRdb ran MiXCR on the PCR reads and lists one entry per CDR3 protein. The sample contains tens of thousands of distinct CDR3 sequences, around 6.3% of which appear only once. Germline V lookup: CDR1 LGHNA, CDR2 YNFKEQ. V lost 4 bases to trimming and J lost 6 bases, with 21 bases between them. The CDR3 is 16 residues long. This clonotype was counted many times. Its matching antigen is unknown. This specimen consisted of PBMCs, mostly from graft donor cells, obtained 180 days after TCRalphabeta/CD19-depleted stem cell transplant. The genes are TRBV4-2 and TRBJ2-5; TRBD2 might be the D (6 bases). This clonotype originated in a male patient under 18 who had a stem cell transplant for acute myeloid leukemia, so the T cells may come from the graft donor. The CDR3 is CASSPSGLPLEQTQYF. The CDR3 region has the DNA TGTGCCAGCAGCCCTTCGGGACTTCCCCTCGAGCAGACCCAGTACTTC.